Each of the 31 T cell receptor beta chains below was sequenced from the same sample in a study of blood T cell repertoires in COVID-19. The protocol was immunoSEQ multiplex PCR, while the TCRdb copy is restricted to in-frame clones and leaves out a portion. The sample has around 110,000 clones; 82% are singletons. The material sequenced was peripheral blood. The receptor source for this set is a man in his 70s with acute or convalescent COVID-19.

The CDR3 DNA is TGTGCCAGCAGTTCCCCGGGTCGGTCCAGGGCAGAGGGCTACACCTTC. Its translation: CASSSPGRSRAEGYTF. The V and J genes are TRBV28 and TRBJ1-2, with D tentatively TRBD1 (5 bases). V gave up 4 bases and J gave up 8 bases, with 23 bases separating them. The CDR3 has 16 residues. Germline assignment: CDR1 MDHEN and CDR2 SYDVKM.

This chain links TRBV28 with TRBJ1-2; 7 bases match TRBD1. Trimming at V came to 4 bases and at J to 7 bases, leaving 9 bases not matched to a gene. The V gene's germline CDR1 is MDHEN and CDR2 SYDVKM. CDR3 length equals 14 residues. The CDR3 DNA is TGTGCCAGCAGTTCCTCGGGACAGACCCCTGGCTACACCTTC. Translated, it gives CASSSSGQTPGYTF.

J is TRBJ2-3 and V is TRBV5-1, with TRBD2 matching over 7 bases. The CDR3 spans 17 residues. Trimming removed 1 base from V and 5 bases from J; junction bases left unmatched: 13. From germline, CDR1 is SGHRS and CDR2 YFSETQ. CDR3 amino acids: CASSLPPSGSGGDTQYF. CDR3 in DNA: TGCGCCAGCAGCTTGCCCCCTAGCGGAAGCGGTGGAGATACGCAGTATTTT.

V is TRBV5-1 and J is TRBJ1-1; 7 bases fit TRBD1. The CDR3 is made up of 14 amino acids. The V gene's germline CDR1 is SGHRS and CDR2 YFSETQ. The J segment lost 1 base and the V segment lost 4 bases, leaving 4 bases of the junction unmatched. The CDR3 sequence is CASSAGQSNTEAFF. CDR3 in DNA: TGCGCCAGCAGCGCGGGACAGTCGAACACTGAAGCTTTCTTT. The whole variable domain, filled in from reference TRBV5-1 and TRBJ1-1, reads KAGVTQTPRYLIKTRGQQVTLSCSPISGHRSVSWYQQTPGQGLQFLFEYFSETQRNKGNFPGRFSGRQFSNSRSEMNVSTLELGDSALYLCASSAGQSNTEAFFGQGTRLTVV.

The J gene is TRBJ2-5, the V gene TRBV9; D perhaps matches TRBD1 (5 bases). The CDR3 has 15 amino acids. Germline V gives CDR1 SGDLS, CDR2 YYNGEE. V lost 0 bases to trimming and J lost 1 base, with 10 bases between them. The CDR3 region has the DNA TGTGCCAGCAGCGTAGGGGCAGGGCGCCAAGAGACCCAGTACTTC. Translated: CASSVGAGRQETQYF.

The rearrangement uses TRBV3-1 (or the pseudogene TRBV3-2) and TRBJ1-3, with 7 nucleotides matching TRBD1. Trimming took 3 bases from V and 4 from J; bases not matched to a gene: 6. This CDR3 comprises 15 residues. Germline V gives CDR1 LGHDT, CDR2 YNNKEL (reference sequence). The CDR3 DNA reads TGTGCCAGCAGCCAGAGAACAGGGGTCGGAAACACCATATATTTT. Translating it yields CASSQRTGVGNTIYF.

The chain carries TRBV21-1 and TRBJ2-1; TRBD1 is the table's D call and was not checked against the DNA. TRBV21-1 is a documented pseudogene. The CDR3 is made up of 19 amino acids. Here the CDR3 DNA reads TGTGCCAGCAGCAATATTTGTGGGACAAGAATAGAGGGGGACAATGAGCAGTTCTTC. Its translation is CASSNICGTRIEGDNEQFF.

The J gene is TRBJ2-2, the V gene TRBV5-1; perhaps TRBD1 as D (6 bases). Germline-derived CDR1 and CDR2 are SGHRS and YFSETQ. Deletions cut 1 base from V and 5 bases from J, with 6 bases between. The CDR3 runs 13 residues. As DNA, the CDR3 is TGCGCCAGCAGCTTGACAGGGACCGGGGAGCTGTTTTTT. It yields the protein CASSLTGTGELFF.

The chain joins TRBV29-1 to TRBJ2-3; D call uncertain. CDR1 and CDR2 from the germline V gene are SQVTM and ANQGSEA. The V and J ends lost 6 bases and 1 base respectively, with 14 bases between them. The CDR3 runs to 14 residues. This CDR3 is CSVARDTGTDTQYF. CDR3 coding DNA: TGCAGCGTCGCTAGAGATACGGGCACAGATACGCAGTATTTT.

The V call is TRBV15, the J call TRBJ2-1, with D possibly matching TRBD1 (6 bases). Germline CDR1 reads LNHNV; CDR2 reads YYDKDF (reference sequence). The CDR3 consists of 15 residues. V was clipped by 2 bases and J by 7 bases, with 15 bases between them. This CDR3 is CATSRQGSLINEQFF. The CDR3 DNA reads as TGTGCCACCAGCAGACAGGGGTCCCTCATAAATGAGCAGTTCTTC.

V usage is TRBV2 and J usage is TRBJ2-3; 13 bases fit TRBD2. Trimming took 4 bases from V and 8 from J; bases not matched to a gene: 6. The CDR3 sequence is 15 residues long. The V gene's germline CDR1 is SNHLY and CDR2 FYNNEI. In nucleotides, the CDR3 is TGTGCCAGCAGTGGGACTAGCGGGGGCACCCCTACGCAGTATTTT. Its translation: CASSGTSGGTPTQYF.

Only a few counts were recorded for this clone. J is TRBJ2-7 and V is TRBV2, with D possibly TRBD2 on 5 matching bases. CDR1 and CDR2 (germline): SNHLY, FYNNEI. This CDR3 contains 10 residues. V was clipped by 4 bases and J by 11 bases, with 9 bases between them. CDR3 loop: CASSGGPEYF. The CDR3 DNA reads TGTGCCAGCAGTGGAGGGCCAGAGTACTTC.

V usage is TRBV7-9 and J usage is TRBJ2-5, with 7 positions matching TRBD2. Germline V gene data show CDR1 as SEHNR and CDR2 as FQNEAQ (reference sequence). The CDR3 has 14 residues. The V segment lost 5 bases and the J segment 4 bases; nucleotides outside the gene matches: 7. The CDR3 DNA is TGTGCCAGCAGCCCGCGGACTAGGGGAGAGACCCAGTACTTC. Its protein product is CASSPRTRGETQYF.

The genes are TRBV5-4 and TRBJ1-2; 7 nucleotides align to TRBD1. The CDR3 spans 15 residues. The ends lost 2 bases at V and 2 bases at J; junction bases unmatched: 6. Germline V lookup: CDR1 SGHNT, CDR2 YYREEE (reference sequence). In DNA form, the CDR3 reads TGTGCCAGCAGCTTACGGGACAGACTCAACTATGGCTACACCTTC. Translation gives CASSLRDRLNYGYTF.

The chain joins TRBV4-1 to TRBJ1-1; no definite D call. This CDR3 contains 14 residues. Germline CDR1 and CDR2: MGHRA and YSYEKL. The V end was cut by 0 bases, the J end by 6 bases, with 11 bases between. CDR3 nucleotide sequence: TGCGCCAGCAGCCAAGAGGAGGGTTTCGCTGAAGCTTTCTTT. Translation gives CASSQEEGFAEAFF.

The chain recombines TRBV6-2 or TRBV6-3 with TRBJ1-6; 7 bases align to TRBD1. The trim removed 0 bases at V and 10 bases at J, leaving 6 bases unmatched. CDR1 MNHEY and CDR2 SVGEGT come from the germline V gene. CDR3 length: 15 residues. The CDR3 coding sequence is TGTGCCAGCAGTTACTCCGGACAGGCATCATCACCCCTCCACTTT. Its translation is CASSYSGQASSPLHF.

The CDR3 spells CASRGNRGNNQPQHF. The DNA of the CDR3 is TGTGCCAGCAGGGGGAACAGGGGAAACAATCAGCCCCAGCATTTT. The chain links TRBV6-5 to TRBJ1-5; 7 positions agree with TRBD1. Germline trimming cut 6 bases from V and 3 bases from J; bases unmatched to any gene: 8. The germline V gene encodes CDR1 MNHEY and CDR2 SVGAGI. The CDR3 sequence is 15 residues long.

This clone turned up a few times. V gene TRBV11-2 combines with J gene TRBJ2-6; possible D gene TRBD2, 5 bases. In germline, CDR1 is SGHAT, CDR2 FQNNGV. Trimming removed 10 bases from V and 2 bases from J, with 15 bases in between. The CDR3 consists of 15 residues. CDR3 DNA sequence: TGTGCCACCACGAATCCGGGGACTGGGGCCAACGTCCTGACTTTC. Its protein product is CATTNPGTGANVLTF.

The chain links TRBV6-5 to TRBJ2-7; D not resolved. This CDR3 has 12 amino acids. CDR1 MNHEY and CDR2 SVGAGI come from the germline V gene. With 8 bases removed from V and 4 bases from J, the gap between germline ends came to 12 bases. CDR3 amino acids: CASAGVRYEQYF. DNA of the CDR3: TGTGCCAGCGCTGGAGTCCGATACGAGCAGTACTTC.

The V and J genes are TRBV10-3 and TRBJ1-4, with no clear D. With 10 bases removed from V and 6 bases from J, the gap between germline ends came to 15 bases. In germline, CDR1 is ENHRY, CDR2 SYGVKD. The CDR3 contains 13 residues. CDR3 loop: CATGSPQDEKLFF. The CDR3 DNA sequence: TGTGCCACGGGGAGTCCCCAGGATGAAAAACTGTTTTTT.

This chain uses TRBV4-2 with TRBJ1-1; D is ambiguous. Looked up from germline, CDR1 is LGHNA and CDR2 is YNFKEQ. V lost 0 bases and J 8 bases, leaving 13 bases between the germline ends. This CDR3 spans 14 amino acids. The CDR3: CASSQDVRQSEAFF. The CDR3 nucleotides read TGTGCCAGCAGCCAAGATGTGCGGCAGTCCGAAGCTTTCTTT.

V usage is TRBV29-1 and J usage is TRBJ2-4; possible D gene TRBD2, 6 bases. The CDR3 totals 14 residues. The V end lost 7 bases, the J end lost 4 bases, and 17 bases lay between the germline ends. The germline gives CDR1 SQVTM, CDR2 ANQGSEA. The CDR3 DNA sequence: TGCAGCGCTACCATTGGACTAATTAAAAACATTCAGTACTTC. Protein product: CSATIGLIKNIQYF.

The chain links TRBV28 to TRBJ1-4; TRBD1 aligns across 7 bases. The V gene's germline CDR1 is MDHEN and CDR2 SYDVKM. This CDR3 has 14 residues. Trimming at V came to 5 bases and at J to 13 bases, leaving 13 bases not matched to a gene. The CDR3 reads CASSQRQGGRGLFF. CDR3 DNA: TGTGCCAGCAGTCAGAGACAGGGAGGTAGGGGACTGTTTTTT.

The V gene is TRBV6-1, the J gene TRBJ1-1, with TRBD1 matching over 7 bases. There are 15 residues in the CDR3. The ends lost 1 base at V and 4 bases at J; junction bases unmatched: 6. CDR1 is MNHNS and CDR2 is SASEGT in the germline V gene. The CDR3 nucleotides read TGTGCCAGCAGTGAAGGACAGGGTATCCGCACTGAAGCTTTCTTT. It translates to CASSEGQGIRTEAFF.

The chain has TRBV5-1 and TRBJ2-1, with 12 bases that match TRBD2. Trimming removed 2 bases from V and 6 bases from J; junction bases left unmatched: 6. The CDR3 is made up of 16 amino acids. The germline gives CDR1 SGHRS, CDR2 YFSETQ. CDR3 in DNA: TGCGCCAGCAGCTTCCGACTAGCGGGAGCCATCAATGAGCAGTTCTTC. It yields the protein CASSFRLAGAINEQFF.

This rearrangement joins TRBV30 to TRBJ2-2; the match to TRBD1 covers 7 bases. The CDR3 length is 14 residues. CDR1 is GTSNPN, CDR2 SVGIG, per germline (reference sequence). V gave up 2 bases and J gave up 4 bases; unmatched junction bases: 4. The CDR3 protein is CAWSRGQGTGELFF. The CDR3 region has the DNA TGTGCCTGGAGTAGGGGGCAGGGCACCGGGGAGCTGTTTTTT.

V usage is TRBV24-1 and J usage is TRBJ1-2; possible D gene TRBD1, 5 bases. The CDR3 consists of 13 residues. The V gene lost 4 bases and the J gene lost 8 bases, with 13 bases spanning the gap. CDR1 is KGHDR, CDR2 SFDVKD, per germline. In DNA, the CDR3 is TGTGCCACCAGTGAATCCGACAGATACGGCTACACCTTC. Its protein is CATSESDRYGYTF.

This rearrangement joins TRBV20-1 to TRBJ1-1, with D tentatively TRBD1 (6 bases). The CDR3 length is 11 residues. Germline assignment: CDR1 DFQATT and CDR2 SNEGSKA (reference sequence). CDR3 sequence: CVGGGNTEAFF. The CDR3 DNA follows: TGCGTAGGGGGGGGGAACACTGAAGCTTTCTTT.

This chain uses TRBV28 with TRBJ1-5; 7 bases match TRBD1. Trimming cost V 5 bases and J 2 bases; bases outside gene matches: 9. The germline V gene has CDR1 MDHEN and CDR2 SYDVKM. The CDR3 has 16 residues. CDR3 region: CASSQLTGNRNQPQHF. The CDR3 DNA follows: TGTGCCAGCAGTCAACTGACAGGGAATCGCAATCAGCCCCAGCATTTT.

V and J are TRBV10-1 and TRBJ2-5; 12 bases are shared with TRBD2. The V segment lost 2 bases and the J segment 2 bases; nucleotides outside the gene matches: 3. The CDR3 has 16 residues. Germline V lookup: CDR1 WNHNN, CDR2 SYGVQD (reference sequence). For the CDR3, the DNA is TGCGCCAGCAGTGAGGGACTAGCGGGGATTCAAGAGACCCAGTACTTC. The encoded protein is CASSEGLAGIQETQYF.

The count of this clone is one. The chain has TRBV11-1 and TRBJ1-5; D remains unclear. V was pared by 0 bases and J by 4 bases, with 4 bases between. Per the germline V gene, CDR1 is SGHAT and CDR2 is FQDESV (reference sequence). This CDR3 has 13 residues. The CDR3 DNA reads TGTGCCAGCAGCTTAGCTACTAATCAGCCCCAGCATTTT. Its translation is CASSLATNQPQHF.